This is a list of T cell receptor beta chains from one sample in a study of blood T cells in healthy people across ages. TCRdb redid the calling of the 5' RACE reads with MiXCR, one entry per CDR3 protein. In the table there are approximately 800,000 distinct CDR3 sequences, about 36% of which are singletons. Sequences were obtained from blood. The receptors originated from a man between 18 and 35 years old in good health. Each CDR3 is given with its conserved first and last residue. A D gene is named only where the DNA matches it firmly. Expanded clones get a size class; other rows say once, few or many, or leave the size out.

d_gene	abundance	v_gene	j_gene	len	CDR3aa	CDR3nt
TRBD1	NA	TRBV24-1	TRBJ1-2	14	CATSDPRTGFGYTF	TGTGCCACCAGTGACCCGCGGACAGGGTTTGGCTACACCTTC
NA	NA	TRBV19	TRBJ2-2	14	CASSIRANTGELFF	TGTGCCAGTAGTATACGGGCTAATACCGGGGAGCTGTTTTTT
NA	NA	TRBV7-2	TRBJ2-2	16	CASSLVGPPITGELFF	TGTGCCAGCAGCTTAGTAGGGCCGCCTATCACCGGGGAGCTGTTTTTT
NA	NA	TRBV6-5	TRBJ2-3	19	CTSSYSRTNLEDGTDTQYF	TGTACCAGCAGTTACTCGAGGACGAATTTAGAGGACGGCACAGATACGCAGTATTTT
TRBD1	few	TRBV9	TRBJ2-7	14	CASNRGTSYNEQYF	TGTGCCAGCAACAGGGGGACTTCCTACAATGAGCAGTACTTC
NA	few	TRBV11-1	TRBJ2-1	13	CASSLNPGDEQFF	TGTGCCAGCAGCTTAAATCCCGGGGATGAGCAGTTCTTC
TRBD2	NA	TRBV25-1	TRBJ2-7	15	CASSKAGGDYNEQYF	TGTGCCAGCAGTAAGGCGGGGGGGGATTACAATGAGCAGTACTTC
TRBD2	NA	TRBV29-1	TRBJ2-7	13	CSVVGGRSYEQYF	TGCAGCGTTGTTGGCGGGAGGTCTTACGAGCAGTACTTC
TRBD2	few	TRBV5-1	TRBJ2-1	17	CASSLEVAGGPGDEQFF	TGCGCCAGCAGCCTGGAGGTAGCGGGGGGCCCGGGGGATGAGCAGTTCTTC
NA	NA	TRBV7-8	TRBJ2-5	14	CASSVYPPQETQYF	TGTGCCAGCAGCGTATATCCTCCCCAAGAGACCCAGTACTTC
TRBD1	NA	TRBV6-6	TRBJ2-3	15	CASSSGTGGRNTQYF	TGTGCCAGCAGTTCCGGGACAGGGGGTCGAAATACGCAGTATTTT
NA	few	TRBV2	TRBJ1-2	15	CASSVGQGKGYGYTF	TGTGCCAGCAGTGTGGGGCAGGGAAAAGGGTATGGCTACACCTTC
TRBD1	few	TRBV4-1	TRBJ1-2	16	CASSQYAGTANYGYTF	TGCGCCAGCAGCCAATACGCCGGGACAGCTAACTATGGCTACACCTTC
NA	NA	TRBV28	TRBJ2-7	16	CASRPPSAASSYEQYF	TGTGCCAGCAGGCCCCCCTCGGCGGCGAGCTCCTACGAGCAGTACTTC
TRBD1	few	TRBV28	TRBJ2-7	15	CASSLHGQGIYEQYF	TGTGCCAGCAGTTTACACGGACAGGGGATATACGAGCAGTACTTC
NA	NA	TRBV12-3/TRBV12-4	TRBJ2-7	13	CASSSQSSYEQYF	TGTGCCAGCAGTTCTCAAAGCTCCTACGAGCAGTACTTC
NA	NA	TRBV7-2	TRBJ2-7	14	CASSLDPGQYEQYF	TGTGCCAGCAGCTTAGACCCCGGACAGTACGAGCAGTACTTC
NA	NA	TRBV2	TRBJ1-1	13	CASRIMAGTEAFF	TGTGCCAGCAGGATTATGGCCGGCACTGAAGCTTTCTTT
NA	few	TRBV27	TRBJ2-7	13	CASNQGGSSPQYF	TGTGCCAGCAACCAGGGTGGGTCATCACCCCAGTACTTC
NA	many	TRBV19	TRBJ2-1	14	CASSMGSSYNEQFF	TGTGCCAGTAGTATGGGGAGCTCCTACAATGAGCAGTTCTTC
TRBD2	few	TRBV6-2/TRBV6-3	TRBJ2-1	15	CASSYERGDLNEQFF	TGTGCCAGCAGTTATGAGCGGGGGGATCTCAATGAGCAGTTCTTC
NA	NA	TRBV6-1	TRBJ1-2	14	CASSRPGRGDGYTF	TGTGCCAGCAGTCGACCGGGACGGGGCGATGGCTACACCTTC
NA	few	TRBV20-1	TRBJ2-5	13	CSAPDGRHETQYF	TGCAGTGCCCCGGACGGCCGGCACGAGACCCAGTACTTC
NA	few	TRBV6-5	TRBJ2-7	14	CASSFGAGRYEQYF	TGTGCCAGCAGTTTTGGGGCAGGGAGGTACGAGCAGTACTTC
TRBD1	NA	TRBV7-9	TRBJ1-2	17	CASSFPRGTGANYGYTF	TGTGCCAGCAGCTTTCCCCGTGGGACAGGCGCAAACTATGGCTACACCTTC
TRBD1	few	TRBV5-5	TRBJ1-2	15	CASSLEGQRAYGYTF	TGTGCCAGCAGCTTGGAGGGACAGCGAGCCTATGGCTACACCTTC
NA	few	TRBV12-3/TRBV12-4	TRBJ1-2	15	CASSFGTRSDYGYTF	TGTGCCAGCAGTTTTGGGACCCGGAGTGACTATGGCTACACCTTC